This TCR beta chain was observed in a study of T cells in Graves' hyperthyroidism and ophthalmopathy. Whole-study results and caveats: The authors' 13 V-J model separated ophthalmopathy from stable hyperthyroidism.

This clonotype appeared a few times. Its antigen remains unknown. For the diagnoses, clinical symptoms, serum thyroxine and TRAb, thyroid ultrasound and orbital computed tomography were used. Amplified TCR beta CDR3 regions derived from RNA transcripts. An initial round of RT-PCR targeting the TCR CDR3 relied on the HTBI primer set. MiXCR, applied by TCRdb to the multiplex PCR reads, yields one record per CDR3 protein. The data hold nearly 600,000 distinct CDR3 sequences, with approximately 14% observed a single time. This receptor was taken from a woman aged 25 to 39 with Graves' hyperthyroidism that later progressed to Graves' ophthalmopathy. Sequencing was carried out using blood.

In DNA form, the CDR3 reads TGTGCCTGGAGTGTACCCATGGGACAGGGAGGCTCCGAGCAGTACTTC. This translates into CAWSVPMGQGGSEQYF. The chain carries TRBV30 and TRBJ2-7; 9 nucleotides line up with TRBD1. Germline CDR1 is GTSNPN and CDR2 is SVGIG (reference sequence). This CDR3 has 16 residues. V dropped 0 bases and J dropped 6; count of bases not matched to a gene: 12.